This TCR beta chain was retrieved from a study of blood T cell repertoires in COVID-19. Libraries were prepared by immunoSEQ multiplex PCR; TCRdb keeps only in-frame clonotypes and omits some of them. The data show roughly 100,000 clones, with roughly 76% seen just once and 8% to 9.5% held by the top ten. In germline, CDR1 is SGHRS, CDR2 YFSETQ. Trimming removed 4 bases from V and 0 bases from J; junction bases left unmatched: 6. The CDR3 is made up of 16 amino acids. Sequencing used peripheral blood. This receptor was obtained from a woman between 65 and 79 years old with acute or convalescent COVID-19. The gene calls are TRBV5-1 and TRBJ2-3, with TRBD2 matching over 9 bases. CDR3 coding DNA: TGCGCCAGCAGCCTTGGACTAGCGACTAGCACAGATACGCAGTATTTT. It translates to CASSLGLATSTDTQYF.